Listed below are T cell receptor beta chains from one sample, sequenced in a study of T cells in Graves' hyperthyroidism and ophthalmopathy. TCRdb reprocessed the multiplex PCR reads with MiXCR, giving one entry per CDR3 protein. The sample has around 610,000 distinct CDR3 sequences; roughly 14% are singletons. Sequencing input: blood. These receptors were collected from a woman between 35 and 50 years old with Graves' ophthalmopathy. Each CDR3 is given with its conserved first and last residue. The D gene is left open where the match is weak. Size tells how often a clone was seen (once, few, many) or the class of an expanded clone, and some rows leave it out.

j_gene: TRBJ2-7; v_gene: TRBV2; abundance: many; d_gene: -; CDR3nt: TGTGCCAGCAGTAGCAGCCCCAAGAGACCTACAGAGCAGTACTTC; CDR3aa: CASSSSPKRPTEQYF
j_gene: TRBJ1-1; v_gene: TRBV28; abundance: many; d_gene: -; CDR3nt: TGTGCCAGCAGTCCCCGGACCCCTCGGAACACTGAAGCTTTCTTT; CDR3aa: CASSPRTPRNTEAFF
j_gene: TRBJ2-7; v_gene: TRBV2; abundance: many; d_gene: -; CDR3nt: TGTGCCAGCAGTGAATTACAGGCGAATCGCTACGAGCAGTACTTC; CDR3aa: CASSELQANRYEQYF
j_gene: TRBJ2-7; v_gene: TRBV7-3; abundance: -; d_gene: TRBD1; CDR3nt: TGTGCCAGCAGTACTAGGGGGCTCGACGAGCAGTACTTC; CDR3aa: CASSTRGLDEQYF
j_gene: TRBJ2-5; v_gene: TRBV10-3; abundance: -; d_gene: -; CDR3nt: TGTGCCATCAGCAAGACAGACCAAGAGACCCAGTACTTC; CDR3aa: CAISKTDQETQYF
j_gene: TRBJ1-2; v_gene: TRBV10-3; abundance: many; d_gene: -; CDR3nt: TGTGCCATCAGTGAGTCGGCAGGGCCGTATGGCTACACCTTC; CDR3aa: CAISESAGPYGYTF
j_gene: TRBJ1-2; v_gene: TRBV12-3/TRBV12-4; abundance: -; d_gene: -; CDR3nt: TGTGCCAGCAGCGCCCGGACAGATCCCTATGGCTACACCTTC; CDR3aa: CASSARTDPYGYTF
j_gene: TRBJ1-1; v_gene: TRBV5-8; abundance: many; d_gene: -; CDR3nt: TGTGCCAGCAGCTTGGCCGGGACGAGGCTGTCACAGGCTTTCTTT; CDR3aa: CASSLAGTRLSQAFF
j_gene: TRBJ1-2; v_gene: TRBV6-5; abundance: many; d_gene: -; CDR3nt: TGTGCCAGCAGGCCCGGACGGAAAGATGGCTACACCTTC; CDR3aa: CASRPGRKDGYTF
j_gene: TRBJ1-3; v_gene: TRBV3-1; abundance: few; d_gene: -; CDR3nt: TGTGCCAGCAGCCAAGATATAGCAGCTGGAAACACCATATATTTT; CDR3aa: CASSQDIAAGNTIYF